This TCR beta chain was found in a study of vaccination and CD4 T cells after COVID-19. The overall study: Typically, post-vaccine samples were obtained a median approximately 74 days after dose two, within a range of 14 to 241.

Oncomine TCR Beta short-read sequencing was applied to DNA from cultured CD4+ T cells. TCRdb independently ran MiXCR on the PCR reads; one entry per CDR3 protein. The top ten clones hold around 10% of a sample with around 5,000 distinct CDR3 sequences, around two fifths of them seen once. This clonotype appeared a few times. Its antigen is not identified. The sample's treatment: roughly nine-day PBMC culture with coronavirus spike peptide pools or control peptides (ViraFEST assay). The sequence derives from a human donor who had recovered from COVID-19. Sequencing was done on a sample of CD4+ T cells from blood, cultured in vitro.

The CDR3 coding sequence is TGCAGTGCTAGTGAGGGTTCCTATGGCTACACCTTC. Its translation is CSASEGSYGYTF. The chain employs TRBV20-1 and TRBJ1-2; D not certain. Per germline, CDR1 DFQATT and CDR2 SNEGSKA (reference sequence). Trimming took off 3 bases at V and 4 bases at J, with 9 bases between the two ends. The CDR3 is 12 amino acids.